The 28 T cell receptor beta chains given below trace back to one sample, sequenced in a study of T cell repertoires in cytomegalovirus infection. Their antigens are not known. MiXCR was run by TCRdb on the reads, yielding one entry per CDR3 protein. The sample has approximately 220,000 distinct CDR3 sequences, 38% seen once. Sample: CD8+ T cells from cultured PBMCs, taken from culture after CMV antigen stimulation. The origin of the receptors is a human donor in good health (CMV status not recorded). Some clones in this sample may be carry-over from other donors' samples.

The rearrangement uses TRBV7-6 and TRBJ2-1; a weak D match, TRBD2 (6 bases). The CDR3 totals 15 residues. Trimming removed 4 bases from V and 6 bases from J, with 16 bases in between. Germline values: CDR1 SGHVS, CDR2 FNYEAQ. CDR3 region: CASSSERAGGNEQFF. CDR3 in DNA: TGTGCCAGCAGCTCCGAGCGGGCTGGGGGCAATGAGCAGTTCTTC.

The chain combines TRBV12-3 or TRBV12-4 with TRBJ2-2; no reliable D call. CDR3 length equals 14 residues. Trimming removed 7 bases from V and 4 bases from J, with 13 bases in between. The CDR3 DNA sequence: TGTGCCAGCACGGGCAGTACTTCCACCGGGGAGCTGTTTTTT. As protein: CASTGSTSTGELFF.

A few counts support this clonotype. The chain recombines TRBV7-8 with TRBJ2-1; D perhaps matches TRBD2 (6 bases). The ends were cut back, 1 base at V and 5 bases at J, with 15 bases in the middle. CDR3 size: 16 residues. Germline CDR1 is SGHVS and CDR2 is FQNEAQ. In DNA form, the CDR3 reads TGTGCCAGCAGCTTAGTCCCCAGGGAGGACGACAATGAGCAGTTCTTC. The encoded protein is CASSLVPREDDNEQFF.

This clonotype has just one count. This rearrangement joins TRBV7-3 to TRBJ2-5, with D perhaps being TRBD1 or TRBD2 (6 bases each). Trimming stripped 4 bases from V and 5 bases from J, with 20 bases between. From germline, CDR1 is SGHTA and CDR2 FQGTGA. CDR3 length equals 16 residues. The CDR3: CASSYSSGAGWETQYF. In DNA form, the CDR3 reads TGTGCCAGCAGCTACTCCTCGGGGGCGGGATGGGAGACCCAGTACTTC.

This clonotype was counted a few times. V usage is TRBV7-6 and J usage is TRBJ2-1, with 11 bases matching TRBD2. This CDR3 has 16 amino acids. CDR1 and CDR2 from the germline V gene are SGHVS and FNYEAQ. V trimming: 1 base; J trimming: 7 bases; junction bases outside the gene matches: 6. CDR3 nucleotides: TGTGCCAGCAGCTTAGTTCCTAGCGGGAGGAGGAATGAGCAGTTCTTC. Amino acids: CASSLVPSGRRNEQFF.

This clonotype came up once. The rearrangement links TRBV29-1 to TRBJ1-2; D is undetermined. Per the germline V gene, CDR1 is SQVTM and CDR2 is ANQGSEA. Trimming removed 4 bases from V and 6 bases from J, with 3 bases in between. CDR3 length: 9 residues. The CDR3 loop reads CSVGDGYTF. The CDR3 DNA is TGCAGCGTTGGGGATGGCTACACCTTC.

The gene calls are TRBV27 and TRBJ2-3; perhaps TRBD2 as D (6 bases). The germline V gene has CDR1 MNHEY and CDR2 SMNVEV (reference sequence). The CDR3 sequence is 15 residues long. The V end was cut by 6 bases, the J end by 1 base, with 14 bases between. The CDR3 sequence: CASSISGVGTDTQYF. CDR3 nucleotides: TGTGCCAGCAGCATCTCGGGGGTGGGCACAGATACGCAGTATTTT.

This chain links TRBV28 with TRBJ1-5; unclear D gene. The CDR3 has 15 amino acids. Looked up from germline, CDR1 is MDHEN and CDR2 is SYDVKM. V was pared by 6 bases and J by 2 bases, with 14 bases between. CDR3 loop: CASSPRAEGNQPQHF. The CDR3 DNA reads as TGTGCCAGCAGCCCGAGGGCCGAGGGCAATCAGCCCCAGCATTTT.

This clonotype was observed many times. The V and J genes are TRBV5-6 and TRBJ1-1; D unclear. The germline V and J ends were trimmed by 2 bases and 0 bases, with 11 bases remaining between them. The CDR3 length is 15 residues. CDR1 SGHDT and CDR2 YYEEEE come from the germline V gene. CDR3 in DNA: TGTGCCAGCAGCTTAGGCTATACCGTGAACACTGAAGCTTTCTTT. Translated, it gives CASSLGYTVNTEAFF. The whole variable domain, remainder taken from reference TRBV5-6 and TRBJ1-1, is DAGVTQSPTHLIKTRGQQVTLRCSPKSGHDTVSWYQQALGQGPQFIFQYYEEEERQRGNFPDRFSGHQFPNYSSELNVNALLLGDSALYLCASSLGYTVNTEAFFGQGTRLTVV.

The V and J genes are TRBV28 and TRBJ1-3; D is possibly TRBD1 (6 bases). The CDR3 has 15 residues. The germline gives CDR1 MDHEN, CDR2 SYDVKM. With 4 bases removed from V and 0 bases from J, the gap between germline ends came to 10 bases. The chain's CDR3 is CASSSEQGSGNTIYF. In nucleotides, the CDR3 is TGTGCCAGCAGTTCTGAACAGGGCTCTGGAAACACCATATATTTT. Variable domain in full (rest from reference TRBV28 and TRBJ1-3): DVKVTQSSRYLVKRTGEKVFLECVQDMDHENMFWYRQDPGLGLRLIYFSYDVKMKEKGDIPEGYSVSREKKERFSLILESASTNQTSMYLCASSSEQGSGNTIYFGEGSWLTVV.

This clonotype was observed a few times. The gene calls are TRBV10-3 and TRBJ2-7; TRBD2 matches 13 bases. V shed 3 bases, J shed 6 bases, and the junction held 14 bases outside the gene matches. CDR1 ENHRY and CDR2 SYGVKD come from the germline V gene. This CDR3 has 18 amino acids. The CDR3 bases are TGTGCCATCAGTGATACTAGCGGGAGGGCCAGTACTGCCTCCGAGCAGTACTTC. Translation gives CAISDTSGRASTASEQYF.

The rearrangement joins TRBV14 to TRBJ1-1, with a weak D call TRBD1 (6 bases). The germline CDR1 and CDR2 sequences are SGHDN and FVKESK. This CDR3 has 15 amino acids. Trimming left V 0 bases short and J 5 bases short, with 13 bases between. The CDR3 DNA is TGTGCCAGCAGCCAAGATCCACAGGGCTTTACTGAAGCTTTCTTT. This encodes CASSQDPQGFTEAFF.

This chain uses TRBV27 with TRBJ1-1; D unclear. Trimming stripped 5 bases from V and 5 bases from J, with 15 bases between. CDR3 length: 14 amino acids. Germline loops: CDR1 MNHEY, CDR2 SMNVEV (reference sequence). The CDR3 sequence is CASSPYLEGTEAFF. The DNA of the CDR3 is TGTGCCAGCAGTCCCTATTTGGAGGGTACTGAAGCTTTCTTT.

This sequence joins TRBV20-1 and TRBJ2-7, with D uncertain. Germline V gene sequence: CDR1 DFQATT, CDR2 SNEGSKA (reference sequence). V shed 6 bases and J shed 4 bases, with 10 bases lying between them. This CDR3 has 11 amino acids. The CDR3 reads CSAKSSYEQYF. In DNA, the CDR3 is TGCAGTGCCAAAAGTAGTTACGAGCAGTACTTC.

The genes are TRBV13 and TRBJ2-6; D possibly uses TRBD1 or TRBD2 (5 bases each). This CDR3 has 16 amino acids. Germline CDR1 PRHDT, CDR2 FYEKMQ (reference sequence). Trimming removed 2 bases at V and 3 bases at J, with 11 bases between. CDR3 loop: CASSLRGASGANVLTF. CDR3 sequence (DNA): TGTGCCAGCAGCTTAAGGGGAGCAAGTGGGGCCAACGTCCTGACTTTC. Complete variable domain (other parts from reference TRBV13 and TRBJ2-6): AAGVIQSPRHLIKEKRETATLKCYPIPRHDTVYWYQQGPGQDPQFLISFYEKMQSDKGSIPDRFSAQQFSDYHSELNMSSLELGDSALYFCASSLRGASGANVLTFGAGSRLTVL.

A few counts support this clonotype. The chain is built from TRBV4-1 and TRBJ1-1, with TRBD1 matching 7 bases. The CDR3 has 14 residues. V lost 6 bases to trimming and J lost 5 bases; unmatched junction nucleotides: 9. Germline-derived CDR1 and CDR2 are MGHRA and YSYEKL. CDR3 in DNA: TGCGCCAGCAGTAACAGGGGAGTAAGGACTGAAGCTTTCTTT. Protein product: CASSNRGVRTEAFF.

The table lists this clonotype with a few counts. CDR3 residues: CASSFTRGDSGNTIYF. The CDR3 DNA reads TGTGCCAGCAGCTTTACCAGGGGCGACTCTGGAAACACCATATATTTT. The rearrangement uses TRBV5-6 and TRBJ1-3, with TRBD1 as a possible D gene (6 bases). The CDR3 length is 16 residues. Trimming cost V 2 bases and J 0 bases, with 12 bases left between them. Germline V CDR1 and CDR2: SGHDT, YYEEEE.

The chain combines TRBV27 with TRBJ1-5; 7 bases are a match to TRBD1. V shed 6 bases, J shed 1 base, and the junction held 6 bases outside the gene matches. The CDR3 extends over 15 amino acids. Germline V lookup: CDR1 MNHEY, CDR2 SMNVEV (reference sequence). CDR3 DNA sequence: TGTGCCAGCAGAAGACAGGGTAGAAGCAATCAGCCCCAGCATTTT. It codes for CASRRQGRSNQPQHF.

The chain has TRBV4-2 and TRBJ1-2; 9 positions agree with TRBD1. This CDR3 comprises 16 residues. Germline loops: CDR1 LGHNA, CDR2 YNFKEQ. The ends lost 0 bases at V and 8 bases at J; junction bases unmatched: 10. The CDR3 DNA reads TGTGCCAGCAGCCAAGACCCCCCGGGACAGGGTGGAGGCTACACCTTC. It is translated as CASSQDPPGQGGGYTF.

The chain couples TRBV19 to TRBJ1-5; D perhaps matches TRBD1 (5 bases). The length of the CDR3 is 14 residues. Germline V CDR1 and CDR2: LNHDA, SQIVND (reference sequence). Trimming left V 9 bases short and J 0 bases short, with 12 bases between. The CDR3 bases are TGTGCCAGCAGACGGGGGTTTAGCAATCAGCCCCAGCATTTT. Its protein is CASRRGFSNQPQHF.

V usage is TRBV11-2 and J usage is TRBJ1-5, with D possibly TRBD1 on 6 matching bases. V lost 0 bases and J 10 bases, leaving 19 bases between the germline ends. The CDR3 has 16 amino acids. The germline V gene encodes CDR1 SGHAT and CDR2 FQNNGV. The CDR3 bases are TGTGCCAGCAGCTTAGAGGGGGGCCTGGGGACATTTCCCCAGCATTTT. As protein: CASSLEGGLGTFPQHF.

This clonotype turned up a few times. The chain has TRBV7-2 and TRBJ1-5; TRBD1 agrees at 7 bases. The V gene end was trimmed by 4 bases and the J gene end by 3 bases; junction bases not matched to a gene: 9. In germline, CDR1 is SGHTA, CDR2 FQGNSA. This CDR3 contains 16 residues. The CDR3 protein is CASSSDRARFNQPQHF. The CDR3 coding sequence is TGTGCCAGCAGCTCTGACAGGGCCCGATTCAATCAGCCCCAGCATTTT.

This clonotype has only a few counts. This chain links TRBV27 with TRBJ2-3; D gene ambiguous. Germline-derived CDR1 and CDR2 are MNHEY and SMNVEV (reference sequence). V was clipped by 6 bases and J by 0 bases, with 22 bases between them. The CDR3 contains 18 residues. The DNA for the CDR3 is TGTGCCAGCAGCTATTACAACCTGGTTGGCAAGAGCACAGATACGCAGTATTTT. Its protein is CASSYYNLVGKSTDTQYF.

J is TRBJ2-2 and V is TRBV11-3, with D perhaps matching TRBD1 (5 bases). This CDR3 comprises 16 residues. Germline V gene sequence: CDR1 SGHNT, CDR2 YENEEA. V was cut by 3 bases and J by 0 bases, with 11 bases left in between. CDR3 residues: CASSFGDSPNTGELFF. The CDR3 DNA sequence: TGTGCCAGCAGCTTTGGTGACAGTCCGAACACCGGGGAGCTGTTTTTT.

V usage is TRBV20-1 and J usage is TRBJ2-5; D possibly corresponds to TRBD2 (5 bases). Germline V gives CDR1 DFQATT, CDR2 SNEGSKA (reference sequence). The CDR3 spans 18 residues. V was clipped by 0 bases and J by 1 base, with 21 bases between them. As DNA, the CDR3 is TGCAGTGCTAGAGAAAACCGGCTAGCCGTACGAATCCAAGAGACCCAGTACTTC. This translates into CSARENRLAVRIQETQYF.

This clonotype was observed a few times. The chain's CDR3 is CASESGSGTNHYNEQFF. CDR3 nucleotides: TGTGCCAGCGAGTCAGGTTCGGGGACAAATCATTACAATGAGCAGTTCTTC. The genes are TRBV5-5 and TRBJ2-1; D possibly corresponds to TRBD1 (6 bases). Germline V lookup: CDR1 SGHKS, CDR2 YYEKEE (reference sequence). Between the trimmed V and J ends, which lost 7 bases and 4 bases, there was a span of 24 bases. The CDR3 extends over 17 amino acids.

V is TRBV29-1 and J is TRBJ2-7; 8 nucleotides align to TRBD2. Germline V CDR1 and CDR2: SQVTM, ANQGSEA. This CDR3 comprises 13 residues. V dropped 6 bases and J dropped 0; count of bases not matched to a gene: 4. The DNA for the CDR3 is TGCAGCGTGATGAGCGGGAGCTCCTACGAGCAGTACTTC. It specifies CSVMSGSSYEQYF.

The rearrangement joins TRBV30 to TRBJ2-7; 9 nucleotides agree with TRBD1. The CDR3 loop spans 13 amino acids. Germline CDR1 GTSNPN, CDR2 SVGIG (reference sequence). Trimming took 5 bases from V and 5 from J; bases not matched to a gene: 7. As DNA, the CDR3 is TGTGCCTGGGGGACAGGGTATAGCCACGAGCAGTACTTC. It is translated as CAWGTGYSHEQYF.